The T cell receptor beta chain described here comes from a study of OX40 agonist ivuxolimab in advanced cancers. Context from the whole study: Ivuxolimab was an agonistic, fully human IgG2 monoclonal antibody directed against OX40 (CD134), a costimulatory receptor. Intravenous ivuxolimab was administered to patients every 2 weeks at six dose levels: 0.01, 0.1, 0.3, 1.5, 3 and 10 mg/kg. Among the roughly 50 dose-escalation patients, some 19 had hepatocellular carcinoma, 15 or so melanoma, 9 renal cell carcinoma and 9 head and neck cancer. In the dose-escalation cohort, 75% to 85% of patients were male, and the mean age was approximately 60 years with a range of roughly 20 to 80. Patients were allowed to have had prior anti-PD-1, anti-PD-L1 or anti-CTLA-4 therapy, and 30% to 40% of the dose-escalation patients had been treated with checkpoint inhibitors. Partial responses were achieved by three dose-escalation patients, of whom one had hepatocellular carcinoma and two had cutaneous melanoma. Peripheral TCRbeta sequencing was intended to test whether TCR sequence diversity was altered and clonal T-cell expansion was caused by ivuxolimab. The paper describes the monotherapy dose-escalation part (N of about 47 patients) of the phase I trial of ivuxolimab. Points the paper makes about the study in general: Antigen specificity was not determined for the clonally expanded peripheral T cells. After ivuxolimab, expanded clones were on average more numerous among CD8+ T cells than among CD4+ T cells. Partial responders in the 0.1-3.0 mg/kg groups had among the lowest normalized peripheral clonal expansion, especially among CD8+ T cells. Low levels of normalized T-cell clonal expansion were also seen in some patients who did not respond. At doses of 0.1 to 3.0 mg/kg, clonal expansion of both CD4+ and CD8+ T cells in blood was seen between baseline and week 6.

Taken from the germline V gene (reference sequence), the CDR1 and CDR2 loops are LNHNV and YYDKDF. V ends up 1 base short and J 4 bases short, with an unmatched junction base count of 4. From its cysteine to its phenylalanine, the CDR3 spans 15 amino acids. Solely the CDR3 DNA is kept, with 45 bases framed from the first base. Genomic DNA was extracted from sorted cells for sequencing of the TCRbeta CDR3 region. TCRbeta CDR3 regions were sequenced using the immunoSEQ Assay. TCRdb holds this immuneACCESS table with in-frame rearrangements only. Some clones are missing; in checked studies, unresolved V genes explain under half, and the rest has no known cause. For this sample there are 13,000 or so clones; approximately 84% appear just once. The ten top clones hold about a third of the sample. Patients with a history of autoimmune disease or receiving systemic immunosuppression were excluded from the trial. Peripheral blood for TCR sequencing was drawn from every dose cohort at baseline, at cycle 4 day 1 and at cycle 7 day 1. The samples were taken from a phase I, first-in-human, multicenter, open-label dose-escalation trial of ivuxolimab. Adults with locally advanced or metastatic melanoma, renal cell, hepatocellular, or head and neck squamous cell carcinoma were enrolled in the trial. Before TCR sequencing, CD4+ T cells and CD8+ T cells were sorted from peripheral blood as separate populations.

Points on this clone: There is no known antigen for this receptor. Per-base quality was not reported, and no clone a single base away is much larger than it.

The material was CD4+ or CD8+ T cells sorted from blood, obtained in a trial of the OX40 agonist ivuxolimab. The source is an adult with an advanced solid tumor such as melanoma, head and neck, liver or kidney cancer. The receptor chain draws on TRBV15 and TRBJ2-7, and 10 bases in between align with TRBD1. The DNA sequence is as follows: TGTGCCACCAGCAGAGGACAGGGGGCGAAATACGAGCAGTACTTC. This encodes CATSRGQGAKYEQYF.